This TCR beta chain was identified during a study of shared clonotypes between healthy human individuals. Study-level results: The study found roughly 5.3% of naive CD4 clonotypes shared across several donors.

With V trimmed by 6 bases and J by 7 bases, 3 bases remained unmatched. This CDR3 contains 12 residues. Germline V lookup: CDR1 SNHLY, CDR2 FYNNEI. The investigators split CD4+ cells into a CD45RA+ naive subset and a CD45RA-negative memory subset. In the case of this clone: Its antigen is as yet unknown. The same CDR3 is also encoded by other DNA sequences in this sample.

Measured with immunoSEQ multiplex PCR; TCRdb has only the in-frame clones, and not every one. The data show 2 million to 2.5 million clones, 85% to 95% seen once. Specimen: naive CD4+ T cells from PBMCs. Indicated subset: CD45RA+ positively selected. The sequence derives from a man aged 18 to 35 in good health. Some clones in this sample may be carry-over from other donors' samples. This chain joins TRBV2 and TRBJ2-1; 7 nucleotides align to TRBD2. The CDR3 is CASRGLPNEQFF. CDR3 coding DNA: TGTGCCAGCAGGGGACTACCAAATGAGCAGTTCTTC.